The next 28 T cell receptor beta chains were all read from a single sample in a study of OX40 agonist ivuxolimab in advanced cancers. Produced via immunoSEQ multiplex PCR; TCRdb's table is partial and in-frame only. This sample yields 65,000 to 90,000 clones, of which around 82% are seen a single time; 5% belongs to the top ten. This sample comprised CD4+ or CD8+ T cells sorted from blood, obtained in a trial of the OX40 agonist ivuxolimab. The receptor source for this set is an adult with an advanced solid tumor such as melanoma, head and neck, liver or kidney cancer.

The V gene is TRBV5-6, the J gene TRBJ2-2, with no clear D. V lost 5 bases, J lost 5 bases, and 16 bases lay in between. Germline V lookup: CDR1 SGHDT, CDR2 YYEEEE. The CDR3 consists of 15 residues. The CDR3 reads CASRSVDGTTGELFF. CDR3 nucleotides: TGTGCCAGCAGATCTGTCGACGGAACGACCGGGGAGCTGTTTTTT.

The genes are TRBV2 and TRBJ1-6; D gene ambiguous. This CDR3 region has 15 residues. CDR1 SNHLY and CDR2 FYNNEI come from the germline V gene. The germline V and J ends were trimmed by 3 bases and 7 bases, with 13 bases remaining between them. Here the CDR3 reads CASSDKEARNSPLHF. In DNA, the CDR3 is TGTGCCAGCAGTGATAAGGAAGCTCGGAATTCACCCCTCCACTTT.

This chain connects TRBV2 to TRBJ2-1; D gene uncertain. This CDR3 has 13 residues. V was pared by 4 bases and J by 4 bases, with 8 bases between. CDR1 is SNHLY, CDR2 FYNNEI, per germline. The CDR3 DNA is TGTGCCAGCAGTGTCGCAGAGTACAATGAGCAGTTCTTC. This encodes CASSVAEYNEQFF.

This chain links TRBV7-9 with TRBJ2-1, with 13 bases fitting TRBD2. Trimming took 3 bases from V and 7 from J; bases not matched to a gene: 6. This CDR3 is built from 16 residues. From germline, CDR1 is SEHNR and CDR2 FQNEAQ (reference sequence). The CDR3 DNA sequence: TGTGCCAGCAGCTTGGCTGGGACTAGCGGGATAAATGAGCAGTTCTTC. It encodes CASSLAGTSGINEQFF.

The rearrangement links TRBV29-1 to TRBJ1-1; 7 bases agree with TRBD1. Germline V lookup: CDR1 SQVTM, CDR2 ANQGSEA. Losses at the gene ends were 6 bases for V and 1 base for J; bases not matched to a gene: 5. The CDR3 totals 13 residues. This CDR3 reads CSVDGTANTEAFF. CDR3 coding DNA: TGCAGCGTGGATGGGACAGCGAACACTGAAGCTTTCTTT.

This rearrangement joins TRBV7-2 to TRBJ2-1; D gene ambiguous. This CDR3 has 11 amino acids. V lost 4 bases and J 6 bases, leaving 4 bases between the germline ends. The germline V gene has CDR1 SGHTA and CDR2 FQGNSA. CDR3 loop: CASSSFNEQFF. The CDR3 DNA sequence: TGTGCCAGCAGCTCTTTCAATGAGCAGTTCTTC.

V and J are TRBV4-3 and TRBJ2-2; 9 positions match TRBD2. The CDR3 contains 19 residues. J lost 3 bases, V lost 0 bases, and 11 bases had no gene match. The germline V gene has CDR1 LGHNA and CDR2 YSLEER. The CDR3 nucleotides read TGCGCCAGCAGCCAAGATTCGGTCCAACTAGCGGGTGACACCGGGGAGCTGTTTTTT. Its translation: CASSQDSVQLAGDTGELFF.

This chain links TRBV11-3 with TRBJ1-2; no firm D call. Germline lookup yields CDR1 SGHNT and CDR2 YENEEA. Trimming left V 5 bases short and J 6 bases short, with 13 bases between. This CDR3 has 13 residues. CDR3 region: CASSRLTGDGYTF. CDR3 nucleotide sequence: TGTGCCAGCAGCCGGCTCACGGGAGATGGCTACACCTTC.

Here the CDR3 DNA reads TGTGCCAGCAGCTCTAGCCCGGGACAGGGGGCCGGCGAGCAGTACTTC. As protein: CASSSSPGQGAGEQYF. V and J are TRBV5-6 and TRBJ2-7; 12 bases are shared with TRBD1. V was clipped by 3 bases and J by 6 bases; unmatched bases: 10. The CDR3 consists of 16 residues. Germline V gene data show CDR1 as SGHDT and CDR2 as YYEEEE.

The chain couples TRBV28 to TRBJ1-1, with D perhaps matching TRBD1 (5 bases). Germline CDR1 is MDHEN and CDR2 is SYDVKM. This CDR3 is 14 amino acids long. V lost 1 base and J 8 bases, leaving 14 bases between the germline ends. The CDR3: CASSLFGDQGEAFF. CDR3 nucleotide sequence: TGTGCCAGCAGTTTATTTGGAGACCAGGGAGAAGCTTTCTTT.

The V call is TRBV5-4, the J call TRBJ2-5, with 12 nucleotides matching TRBD2. The CDR3 has 15 amino acids. Germline V gives CDR1 SGHNT, CDR2 YYREEE (reference sequence). Trimming cost V 3 bases and J 4 bases; bases outside gene matches: 4. The CDR3 DNA reads TGTGCCAGCAGCTCGACTAGCGGGAGCGTAGAGACCCAGTACTTC. Translation: CASSSTSGSVETQYF.

The V call is TRBV28, the J call TRBJ2-7; D is possibly TRBD2 (6 bases). With 3 bases removed from V and 0 bases from J, the gap between germline ends came to 15 bases. The length of the CDR3 is 16 residues. Germline V lookup: CDR1 MDHEN, CDR2 SYDVKM. The DNA of the CDR3 is TGTGCCAGCAGTTTTGGGGCCAGCGGGCCCTCCTACGAGCAGTACTTC. Translated, it gives CASSFGASGPSYEQYF.

This clone has only one observation. The chain has TRBV11-2 and TRBJ2-2, with 10 bases lining up with TRBD2. CDR1 is SGHAT, CDR2 FQNNGV, per germline. This CDR3 has 16 residues. V gave up 1 base and J gave up 3 bases; unmatched junction bases: 2. The CDR3 DNA is TGTGCCAGCAGCTTAGGTAGCGGGAGGTACACCGGGGAGCTGTTTTTT. Protein product: CASSLGSGRYTGELFF.

The chain recombines TRBV4-2 with TRBJ1-4; no definite D call. Germline V gene data show CDR1 as LGHNA and CDR2 as YNFKEQ. This CDR3 contains 13 residues. V shed 4 bases and J shed 5 bases, with 8 bases lying between them. The CDR3 DNA is TGTGCCAGCAGCCCGGGCCCCAATGAAAAACTGTTTTTT. It translates to CASSPGPNEKLFF.

The rearrangement uses TRBV28 and TRBJ1-2, with no clear D. CDR3 length equals 15 residues. V was shortened by 8 bases and J by 1 base, with 17 bases between the two germline ends. Germline CDR1 and CDR2: MDHEN and SYDVKM. The CDR3: CASAKGRRLNYGYTF. CDR3 in DNA: TGTGCCAGCGCCAAAGGGCGCAGACTTAACTATGGCTACACCTTC.

This chain connects TRBV2 to TRBJ2-1, with 13 bases fitting TRBD2. Trimming took 6 bases from V and 8 from J; bases not matched to a gene: 7. This CDR3 is built from 15 residues. The germline V gene has CDR1 SNHLY and CDR2 FYNNEI. CDR3 region: CASSATSGGAHEQFF. For the CDR3, the DNA is TGTGCCAGCAGCGCCACTAGCGGGGGGGCCCATGAGCAGTTCTTC.

This chain connects TRBV9 to TRBJ1-6; D gene uncertain. The CDR3 has 14 amino acids. Trimming removed 0 bases from V and 7 bases from J, with 8 bases in between. Germline V gene sequence: CDR1 SGDLS, CDR2 YYNGEE. CDR3 amino acids: CASSVEYRNSPLHF. In nucleotides, the CDR3 is TGTGCCAGCAGCGTAGAGTATAGGAATTCACCCCTCCACTTT.

The chain links TRBV14 to TRBJ1-6, with a tentative D call TRBD1 (6 bases). Trimming removed 6 bases at V and 7 bases at J, with 19 bases between. The CDR3 runs to 16 residues. The germline CDR1 and CDR2 sequences are SGHDN and FVKESK. Written as DNA, the CDR3 is TGTGCCAGCAGTCTGCGGACAGCTACAATCAATTCACCCCTCCACTTT. This sequence encodes CASSLRTATINSPLHF.

This chain uses TRBV28 with TRBJ1-3; D is uncertain. CDR3 length: 13 amino acids. V lost 6 bases and J 0 bases, leaving 6 bases between the germline ends. CDR1 is MDHEN and CDR2 is SYDVKM in the germline V gene. For the CDR3, the DNA is TGTGCCAGCAGAGACCTCTCTGGAAACACCATATATTTT. Translating it yields CASRDLSGNTIYF.

The chain employs TRBV6-5 and TRBJ2-7, with TRBD1 matching over 7 bases. Germline CDR1 and CDR2: MNHEY and SVGAGI. This CDR3 has 14 amino acids. The V gene end was trimmed by 7 bases and the J gene end by 3 bases; junction bases not matched to a gene: 9. The chain's CDR3 is CASTKGTEGYEQYF. The DNA for the CDR3 is TGTGCCAGCACCAAGGGGACAGAGGGCTACGAGCAGTACTTC.

V and J are TRBV6-6 and TRBJ2-5, with 9 bases matching TRBD1. After removal of 4 bases from V and 5 bases from J, the junction contained 8 bases not matched to a gene. This CDR3 is 15 amino acids long. Germline V gene sequence: CDR1 MNHNY, CDR2 SVGAGI (reference sequence). CDR3 loop: CASSSGTGLGETQYF. The CDR3 coding sequence is TGTGCCAGCAGTTCTGGGACAGGGCTTGGCGAGACCCAGTACTTC.

This clone is labeled as medium-sized. V is TRBV9 and J is TRBJ1-2; TRBD1 might be the D (5 bases). V was trimmed by 0 bases and J by 8 bases, leaving 11 bases between them. CDR1 and CDR2 (germline): SGDLS, YYNGEE. The CDR3 spans 13 residues. The CDR3 nucleotides read TGTGCCAGCAGCGTAGGGTTTGGGGGAGGCTACACCTTC. It is translated as CASSVGFGGGYTF.

The chain employs TRBV7-9 and TRBJ1-5; D gene unclear. The CDR3 loop spans 12 amino acids. Trimming shortened V by 0 bases and J by 8 bases, and 5 bases separated the two germline ends. Germline-derived CDR1 and CDR2 are SEHNR and FQNEAQ (reference sequence). The CDR3: CASSLAEEPQHF. CDR3 DNA: TGTGCCAGCAGCTTAGCGGAAGAGCCCCAGCATTTT.

The chain uses TRBV18 and TRBJ2-5; 10 positions agree with TRBD2. The end of the DNA fits TRBJ2-7 better, so the J call may be wrong. The CDR3 contains 17 residues. Per germline, CDR1 KGHSH and CDR2 LQKENI. This CDR3 reads CASSPPGAGGASYEQYF. CDR3 in DNA: TGTGCCAGCTCACCACCGGGAGCGGGAGGGGCTAGCTACGAGCAGTACTTC.

About this clone itself: The sample carries other DNA sequences with the same CDR3. This CDR3 reads CASSRGQGREKLFF. Here the CDR3 DNA reads TGTGCCAGCAGCCGGGGACAGGGGAGGGAAAAACTGTTTTTT. This chain joins TRBV28 and TRBJ1-4; 10 nucleotides line up with TRBD1. V gave up 6 bases and J gave up 8 bases; unmatched junction bases: 6. The CDR3 extends over 14 amino acids. The germline CDR1 and CDR2 sequences are MDHEN and SYDVKM.

CDR3 in amino acids: CATSRDTGTRGHEQYF. In DNA, the CDR3 is TGTGCCACCAGCAGAGATACCGGGACTAGGGGCCACGAGCAGTACTTC. This chain links TRBV15 with TRBJ2-7; 8 positions agree with TRBD2. From germline, CDR1 is LNHNV and CDR2 YYDKDF (reference sequence). The CDR3 sequence is 16 residues long. Germline trimming cut 0 bases from V and 5 bases from J; bases unmatched to any gene: 9. The variable domain in full, completed from reference TRBV15 and TRBJ2-7, reads DAMVIQNPRYQVTQFGKPVTLSCSQTLNHNVMYWYQQKSSQAPKLLFHYYDKDFNNEADTPDNFQSRRPNTSFCFLDIRSPGLGDTAMYLCATSRDTGTRGHEQYFGPGTRLTVT.

The DNA for the CDR3 is TGTGCCAGCAGCACCCTGACAGGGGACCCGAACACCGGGGAGCTGTTTTTT. Residues: CASSTLTGDPNTGELFF. V usage is TRBV7-9 and J usage is TRBJ2-2, with TRBD1 matching over 8 bases. V lost 5 bases and J lost 0; bases outside the gene matches: 8. Germline V lookup: CDR1 SEHNR, CDR2 FQNEAQ (reference sequence). The CDR3 length is 17 residues.

This chain connects TRBV7-2 to TRBJ2-7, with 11 bases identical to TRBD1. This CDR3 region has 15 residues. Germline assignment: CDR1 SGHTA and CDR2 FQGNSA. V lost 5 bases and J lost 4; bases outside the gene matches: 7. The CDR3 DNA reads as TGTGCCAGCAGCCCGACCGGGACAGGGGGATACGAGCAGTACTTC. Protein product: CASSPTGTGGYEQYF.